Presented here are 7 T cell receptor beta chains from one specimen sequenced in a study of blood T cells in healthy people across ages. Then a second PCR, running roughly 7 to 12 cycles, was carried out with a sample-barcoded 5' primer and a J-beta primer mix. Each CDR3 protein is one row after TCRdb ran MiXCR on the 5' RACE reads. The sample has about 970,000 distinct CDR3 sequences, roughly 50% seen once. Material for sequencing was blood. Receptor source: an older woman in good health.

This clonotype was recorded a few times. CDR3: CASSPQGGDTEAFF. The CDR3 nucleotides are TGTGCCAGCAGCCCCCAAGGAGGGGACACTGAAGCTTTCTTT. The genes are TRBV5-6 and TRBJ1-1; maybe TRBD1 (5 bases). Trimming took 4 bases from V and 3 from J, leaving 13 bases between them. The germline V gene encodes CDR1 SGHDT and CDR2 YYEEEE. This CDR3 has 14 amino acids.

The rearrangement uses TRBV7-3 and TRBJ2-4, with D perhaps TRBD1 or TRBD2 (5 bases each). This CDR3 region has 12 residues. Trimming took off 10 bases at V and 9 bases at J, with 16 bases between the two ends. Germline values: CDR1 SGHTA, CDR2 FQGTGA. CDR3 sequence reads: CAISPGRGIQYF. CDR3 DNA: TGTGCCATCAGTCCGGGACGGGGCATTCAGTACTTC.

This chain connects TRBV5-1 to TRBJ1-2; tentative D call: TRBD1 (5 bases). V gave up 4 bases and J gave up 8 bases, with 18 bases separating them. Per germline, CDR1 SGHRS and CDR2 YFSETQ. CDR3 length: 14 amino acids. The DNA of the CDR3 is TGCGCCAGCAGCAGCCCCGACGGCGGGACCGGCTACACCTTC. Its protein is CASSSPDGGTGYTF.

The chain employs TRBV5-1 and TRBJ2-3; D remains ambiguous. Germline V gives CDR1 SGHRS, CDR2 YFSETQ. V lost 4 bases and J 0 bases, leaving 12 bases between the germline ends. The CDR3 is 15 amino acids. The CDR3 region has the DNA TGCGCCAGCAGCCAACAAGAAAGTAGCACAGATACGCAGTATTTT. This translates into CASSQQESSTDTQYF.

This clonotype turned up a few times. The rearrangement uses TRBV27 and TRBJ2-4; 7 nucleotides agree with TRBD1. The J call is doubtful: the DNA matches TRBJ2-7 better. CDR3 length equals 13 residues. Germline values: CDR1 MNHEY, CDR2 SMNVEV (reference sequence). The CDR3 here is CASRKQGYYEQYF. CDR3 coding DNA: TGTGCCAGCAGGAAACAGGGGTACTACGAGCAGTACTTC.

The chain uses TRBV20-1 and TRBJ1-2, with TRBD1 matching over 9 bases. V lost 1 base to trimming and J lost 7 bases; unmatched junction nucleotides: 10. CDR1 and CDR2 from the germline V gene are DFQATT and SNEGSKA (reference sequence). The CDR3 is 15 amino acids. The CDR3 sequence is CSARADGTGPSGYTF. The DNA for the CDR3 is TGCAGTGCTAGAGCTGACGGGACAGGGCCTTCTGGCTACACCTTC.

The chain uses TRBV18 and TRBJ2-7; D tentatively reads TRBD1 or TRBD2 (6 bases each). V lost 8 bases to trimming and J lost 6 bases, with 11 bases between them. This CDR3 is 11 amino acids long. Germline assignment: CDR1 KGHSH and CDR2 LQKENI. The DNA for the CDR3 is TGTGCCAGCAGTGGAGGGGGCGAGCAGTACTTC. Encoded protein: CASSGGGEQYF.